Following are 25 T cell receptor beta chains from one sample sequenced in a study of T cells in Graves' hyperthyroidism and ophthalmopathy. The CDR3 regions of TCR beta were amplified from RNA transcripts. The study used the HTBI primer set for a first-round RT-PCR of the TCR CDR3. TCRdb reprocessed the multiplex PCR reads via MiXCR and lists one record per CDR3 protein. The sample consists of about 360,000 distinct CDR3 sequences, around 13% of them appearing once. The sequenced sample was blood. Receptor source: a woman aged 18-30 years with Graves' hyperthyroidism.

This clonotype was observed at least ten times. V and J are TRBV29-1 and TRBJ1-2; weak D call: TRBD1 (5 bases). Germline loops: CDR1 SQVTM, CDR2 ANQGSEA. This CDR3 spans 13 amino acids. Trimming pared 0 bases from V and 9 bases from J, leaving 14 bases between. The CDR3 here is CSVEDRGSRSYTF. For the CDR3, the DNA is TGCAGCGTTGAAGATCGGGGCAGCCGTAGCTACACCTTC.

This clonotype occurred many times. J is TRBJ2-1 and V is TRBV6-2 or TRBV6-3, with 8 bases that match TRBD2. V was clipped by 5 bases and J by 6 bases; unmatched bases: 9. Germline CDR1 and CDR2: MNHEY and SVGEGT. The CDR3 sequence is 15 residues long. In DNA, the CDR3 is TGTGCCAGCAGTCCCCACGGACTAGCATCCAATGAGCAGTTCTTC. Its protein is CASSPHGLASNEQFF.

This clonotype was picked up many times. The chain combines TRBV5-1 with TRBJ1-6; D possibly corresponds to TRBD1 (5 bases). The germline gives CDR1 SGHRS, CDR2 YFSETQ. There are 15 residues in the CDR3. With 3 bases removed from V and 7 bases from J, the gap between germline ends came to 14 bases. In nucleotides, the CDR3 is TGCGCCAGCAGCTCGGGACTACGGGTAAATTCACCCCTCCACTTT. Protein: CASSSGLRVNSPLHF. The full variable domain, completed using reference TRBV5-1 and TRBJ1-6, is KAGVTQTPRYLIKTRGQQVTLSCSPISGHRSVSWYQQTPGQGLQFLFEYFSETQRNKGNFPGRFSGRQFSNSRSEMNVSTLELGDSALYLCASSSGLRVNSPLHFGNGTRLTVT.

There are many counts of this clonotype. V gene TRBV11-2 combines with J gene TRBJ2-5; 7 nucleotides match TRBD1. After removal of 4 bases from V and 0 bases from J, the junction contained 5 bases not matched to a gene. This CDR3 has 15 residues. Germline V gives CDR1 SGHAT, CDR2 FQNNGV. The CDR3 is CASSSPGTDQETQYF. Written as DNA, the CDR3 is TGTGCCAGCAGCTCTCCCGGGACAGACCAAGAGACCCAGTACTTC.

This clonotype was seen at least ten times. The chain employs TRBV5-5 and TRBJ2-3; 10 positions match TRBD2. After removal of 2 bases from V and 0 bases from J, the junction contained 12 bases not matched to a gene. The CDR3 runs to 19 residues. Germline V gene data show CDR1 as SGHKS and CDR2 as YYEKEE (reference sequence). The CDR3 DNA reads TGTGCCAGCAGCTTCAGCGGGAGGGTTGGCGGTACTAGCACAGATACGCAGTATTTT. Translating it yields CASSFSGRVGGTSTDTQYF. The full variable domain, completed using reference TRBV5-5 and TRBJ2-3, is DAGVTQSPTHLIKTRGQQVTLRCSPISGHKSVSWYQQVLGQGPQFIFQYYEKEERGRGNFPDRFSARQFPNYSSELNVNALLLGDSALYLCASSFSGRVGGTSTDTQYFGPGTRLTVL.

The table lists this clonotype with many counts. The chain uses TRBV20-1 and TRBJ2-3; TRBD1 agrees at 7 bases. Germline V lookup: CDR1 DFQATT, CDR2 SNEGSKA (reference sequence). V lost 4 bases and J lost 2; bases outside the gene matches: 6. This CDR3 spans 14 amino acids. The CDR3 region has the DNA TGCAGTGCTAACCGGGACAGAACCACAGATACGCAGTATTTT. Translated, it gives CSANRDRTTDTQYF.

This clonotype showed up many times. The chain is built from TRBV18 and TRBJ1-3; no reliable D call. Germline CDR1 and CDR2: KGHSH and LQKENI. This CDR3 has 13 residues. V was clipped by 2 bases and J by 4 bases, with 6 bases between them. The CDR3 DNA follows: TGTGCCAGCTCACCATCGGGGGGAAACACCATATATTTT. Protein: CASSPSGGNTIYF.

The chain employs TRBV25-1 and TRBJ2-1; 14 bases agree with TRBD2. Germline V CDR1 and CDR2: MGHDK, SYGVNS. Losses at the gene ends were 3 bases for V and 2 bases for J; bases not matched to a gene: 6. The CDR3 length is 18 residues. The CDR3 coding sequence is TGTGCCAGCAGTGATACCGGGACTAGCGGGAGTACCTACAATGAGCAGTTCTTC. This codes for CASSDTGTSGSTYNEQFF.

This clonotype was counted many times. The V call is TRBV6-1, the J call TRBJ1-5, with TRBD1 matching 10 bases. CDR1 is MNHNS and CDR2 is SASEGT in the germline V gene. Trimming at V came to 6 bases and at J to 3 bases, leaving 8 bases not matched to a gene. This CDR3 contains 16 residues. CDR3 DNA: TGTGCCAGCAGGAGACAGGGGGCCGGTAACAATCAGCCCCAGCATTTT. This gives the protein CASRRQGAGNNQPQHF.

This clonotype was counted many times. This rearrangement joins TRBV3-1 to TRBJ1-2; the match to TRBD1 covers 10 bases. The J segment lost 8 bases and the V segment lost 0 bases, leaving 12 bases of the junction unmatched. The CDR3 has 17 amino acids. Germline V lookup: CDR1 LGHDT, CDR2 YNNKEL (reference sequence). CDR3 region: CASSQDHPGTGVHGYTF. The DNA of the CDR3 is TGTGCCAGCAGCCAAGACCACCCGGGGACAGGGGTACACGGCTACACCTTC.

This clonotype was counted many times. This chain links TRBV11-2 with TRBJ2-2; D perhaps matches TRBD2 (6 bases). CDR1 is SGHAT and CDR2 is FQNNGV in the germline V gene. The CDR3 contains 14 residues. The ends were cut back, 5 bases at V and 4 bases at J, with 11 bases in the middle. CDR3 in amino acids: CASSPTSPTGELFF. The CDR3 DNA follows: TGTGCCAGCAGCCCGACTAGTCCCACCGGGGAGCTGTTTTTT.

There are many counts of this clonotype. The chain employs TRBV12-3 or TRBV12-4 and TRBJ1-2, with no clear D. The V end was cut by 5 bases, the J end by 8 bases, with 18 bases between. The CDR3 is 14 residues long. DNA of the CDR3: TGTGCCAGCAGTCCTGTAGGAGGGCCCGGCGGCTACACCTTC. Translation: CASSPVGGPGGYTF.

The J gene is TRBJ2-1, the V gene TRBV15; D not certain. The germline gives CDR1 LNHNV, CDR2 YYDKDF (reference sequence). Trimming pared 4 bases from V and 8 bases from J, leaving 15 bases between. The CDR3 is 14 amino acids. In DNA, the CDR3 is TGTGCCACCAGCACAGCCGCCTCTCGGGATGAGCAGTTCTTC. It codes for CATSTAASRDEQFF. Based on the CDR3 plus reference TRBV15 and TRBJ2-1, the full variable domain is DAMVIQNPRYQVTQFGKPVTLSCSQTLNHNVMYWYQQKSSQAPKLLFHYYDKDFNNEADTPDNFQSRRPNTSFCFLDIRSPGLGDTAMYLCATSTAASRDEQFFGPGTRLTVL.

This clonotype has just a few counts. The rearrangement links TRBV25-1 to TRBJ1-1; D gene unclear. With 0 bases removed from V and 1 base from J, the gap between germline ends came to 3 bases. This CDR3 region has 13 residues. The germline V gene has CDR1 MGHDK and CDR2 SYGVNS. The CDR3: CASSEYGNTEAFF. Written as DNA, the CDR3 is TGTGCCAGCAGTGAATACGGGAACACTGAAGCTTTCTTT.

This clonotype was observed many times. The chain employs TRBV20-1 and TRBJ1-5, with no clear D. Germline V gene sequence: CDR1 DFQATT, CDR2 SNEGSKA (reference sequence). V lost 6 bases and J lost 0, with 12 bases in between. CDR3 size: 14 residues. For the CDR3, the DNA is TGCAGTGCCAACAACGCGGGTAGCAATCAGCCCCAGCATTTT. Its translation is CSANNAGSNQPQHF.

This clonotype appeared a few times. V is TRBV12-3 or TRBV12-4 and J is TRBJ2-3; 9 positions agree with TRBD2. V gave up 7 bases and J gave up 2 bases; unmatched junction bases: 7. CDR3 length equals 15 residues. In DNA, the CDR3 is TGTGCCAGCACCCCGCGGGGGGGGTACACAGATACGCAGTATTTT. Translation gives CASTPRGGYTDTQYF.

The chain joins TRBV2 to TRBJ2-3, with D perhaps TRBD2 (6 bases). V lost 2 bases to trimming and J lost 0 bases, with 12 bases between them. The germline V gene has CDR1 SNHLY and CDR2 FYNNEI. The CDR3 consists of 16 residues. This CDR3 reads CASSESDGTSTDTQYF. The CDR3 coding sequence is TGTGCCAGCAGTGAAAGTGACGGGACTAGCACAGATACGCAGTATTTT. Variable domain in full (rest from reference TRBV2 and TRBJ2-3): EPEVTQTPSHQVTQMGQEVILRCVPISNHLYFYWYRQILGQKVEFLVSFYNNEISEKSEIFDDQFSVERPDGSNFTLKIRSTKLEDSAMYFCASSESDGTSTDTQYFGPGTRLTVL.

This clonotype was counted many times. This chain uses TRBV20-1 with TRBJ2-3; TRBD1 matches 8 bases. CDR1 and CDR2 from the germline V gene are DFQATT and SNEGSKA (reference sequence). The CDR3 runs 15 residues. The J segment lost 2 bases and the V segment lost 5 bases, leaving 9 bases of the junction unmatched. The CDR3 here is CSAGEQGEVTDTQYF. Here the CDR3 DNA reads TGCAGTGCTGGTGAACAGGGGGAAGTCACAGATACGCAGTATTTT.

The sample holds many counts of this clonotype. The rearrangement joins TRBV7-2 to TRBJ2-1; 13 nucleotides agree with TRBD2. The trim removed 9 bases at V and 7 bases at J, leaving 6 bases unmatched. This CDR3 region has 14 residues. Germline-derived CDR1 and CDR2 are SGHTA and FQGNSA. The CDR3, as DNA: TGTGCCAGTTCCGGGACTAGCGGGACAAATGAGCAGTTCTTC. Amino acids: CASSGTSGTNEQFF.

The V gene is TRBV28, the J gene TRBJ2-7; D is undetermined. V was pared by 6 bases and J by 2 bases, with 17 bases between. The germline V gene encodes CDR1 MDHEN and CDR2 SYDVKM. The CDR3 has 15 residues. The DNA of the CDR3 is TGTGCCAGCAGCCTCATGGCGGCACTCACCTACGAGCAGTACTTC. Amino acids: CASSLMAALTYEQYF.

V is TRBV20-1 and J is TRBJ2-7, with 9 positions matching TRBD1. This CDR3 is built from 17 residues. Trimming took 0 bases from V and 4 from J; bases not matched to a gene: 13. Per germline, CDR1 DFQATT and CDR2 SNEGSKA (reference sequence). The CDR3 loop is CSARDYVQGQGLYEQYF. The CDR3 nucleotides read TGCAGTGCTAGAGATTACGTACAGGGACAGGGTTTGTACGAGCAGTACTTC.

This clonotype has at least ten counts. The gene calls are TRBV6-2 or TRBV6-3 and TRBJ1-5, with no clear D. Germline CDR1 and CDR2: MNHEY and SVGEGT. The CDR3 is 10 residues long. Trimming took off 7 bases at V and 7 bases at J, with 5 bases between the two ends. The CDR3 here is CASNRQPQHF. The CDR3 DNA follows: TGTGCCAGCAATCGACAGCCCCAGCATTTT.

By frequency in the sample, this clonotype is medium-sized. V usage is TRBV2 and J usage is TRBJ1-1, with D hard to call. There are 10 residues in the CDR3. Germline CDR1 is SNHLY and CDR2 is FYNNEI. V lost 8 bases and J 5 bases, leaving 6 bases between the germline ends. The CDR3, as DNA: TGTGCCAGCGCGGGGACTGAAGCTTTCTTT. Protein product: CASAGTEAFF.

This clonotype has at least ten counts. The gene calls are TRBV24-1 and TRBJ2-3, with 8 bases aligning to TRBD2. The germline gives CDR1 KGHDR, CDR2 SFDVKD. The CDR3 has 15 residues. The V gene end was trimmed by 7 bases and the J gene end by 5 bases; junction bases not matched to a gene: 10. The CDR3 loop is CATSLSGGSVDTQYF. In DNA, the CDR3 is TGTGCCACCAGCCTCAGCGGGGGATCGGTAGATACGCAGTATTTT.

CDR3: CASGSPGPSQYF. In DNA, the CDR3 is TGTGCCAGCGGATCTCCGGGGCCCTCGCAGTACTTC. The chain recombines TRBV6-5 with TRBJ2-7; tentatively, D is TRBD1 or TRBD2 (5 bases each). Trimming pared 8 bases from V and 9 bases from J, leaving 17 bases between. CDR3 length: 12 amino acids. Germline CDR1 reads MNHEY; CDR2 reads SVGAGI.